This note documents a single TCR beta chain sequence. Its antigen is still unknown. The data derive from a study of shared clonotypes between healthy human individuals. In the study overall: Aged between 18 and 49, the donors were two women and three men. Study-wide findings and caveats: Across subsets, estimated richness was generally greater for naive than for memory populations.

Donors had no recently reported acute infections or vaccinations and were HIV-negative. CDR3 length: 15 residues. Each subset's genomic DNA was split evenly across several immunoSEQ plates. Sequencing used immunoSEQ multiplex PCR; TCRdb keeps in-frame clones, though not all of them. The repertoire has under 650,000 clones, roughly 95% of them found once; the top ten carry 0.055% to 0.075%. The chain links TRBV21-1 to TRBJ2-7. TRBV21-1 corresponds to a pseudogene. The origin of this receptor is a woman in her twenties or thirties in good health. The specimen sequenced was naive CD4+ T cells sorted from blood. Noted subset: CD45RA+ positively selected. The CDR3 DNA follows: TGTGCCAGCAGCCCCCTGAGGGACCCACAGGACGAGCAGTACTTC. Residues: CASSPLRDPQDEQYF.